This T cell receptor (beta chain) emerged from a study of T cells in Graves' hyperthyroidism and ophthalmopathy. Overall study findings and caveats: Separating ophthalmopathy from stable hyperthyroidism was achieved by a 13 V-J model. Within blood appeared most thyroid clonotypes that had expanded above 0.001.

The TCR beta CDR3 regions underwent amplification using RNA transcripts as the source. When the TCR CDR3 underwent first-round RT-PCR, the HTBI primer set was used. MiXCR, applied by TCRdb to the multiplex PCR reads, yields one record per CDR3 protein. The table shows some 500,000 distinct CDR3 sequences, with roughly 14% occurring only once. The authors deemed Graves' hyperthyroidism stable absent ophthalmopathy progression within 18 months. V lost 10 bases and J 0 bases, leaving 7 bases between the germline ends. In germline, CDR1 is MGHRA, CDR2 YSYEKL. The CDR3 consists of 13 residues. This clonotype has a count of ten or more. Its antigen remains unknown.

The J gene is TRBJ1-6, the V gene TRBV4-1; D is unclear. This receptor was taken from a woman aged 18 to 35 with Graves' hyperthyroidism. The sequencing sample was made of blood. As DNA, the CDR3 is TGCGCCACACGGAGCTCCTATAATTCACCCCTCCACTTT. This translates into CATRSSYNSPLHF.